This T cell receptor (beta chain) was identified during a study of OX40 agonist ivuxolimab in advanced cancers. About the study: Melanoma, hepatocellular carcinoma, head and neck or renal cell cancer occurred in dose-escalation patients. Of mixed ages from about 23 to 90 and averaging about 56 years, the group was over 80% male.

Repertoires were generated with immunoSEQ multiplex PCR, while TCRdb's copy carries only in-frame clones and drops some. The table includes 70,000 or so clones, approximately 82% detected once. With 5 bases clipped from V and 1 base from J, the junction kept 8 bases outside the gene matches. The CDR3 is made up of 15 amino acids. The V gene's germline CDR1 is SGHVS and CDR2 FNYEAQ. The rearrangement joins TRBV7-6 to TRBJ2-7; 7 bases are shared with TRBD1. The material was CD4+ or CD8+ T cells sorted from blood, obtained in a trial of the OX40 agonist ivuxolimab. The clonotype comes from an adult with an advanced solid tumor such as melanoma, head and neck, liver or kidney cancer. Written as DNA, the CDR3 is TGTGCCAGCAGCCTGGGGACAGTAGGGTCCTACGAGCAGTACTTC. This sequence encodes CASSLGTVGSYEQYF. The whole variable domain, remainder taken from reference TRBV7-6 and TRBJ2-7, is GAGVSQSPRYKVTKRGQDVALRCDPISGHVSLYWYRQALGQGPEFLTYFNYEAQQDKSGLPNDRFSAERPEGSISTLTIQRTEQRDSAMYRCASSLGTVGSYEQYFGPGTRLTVT.